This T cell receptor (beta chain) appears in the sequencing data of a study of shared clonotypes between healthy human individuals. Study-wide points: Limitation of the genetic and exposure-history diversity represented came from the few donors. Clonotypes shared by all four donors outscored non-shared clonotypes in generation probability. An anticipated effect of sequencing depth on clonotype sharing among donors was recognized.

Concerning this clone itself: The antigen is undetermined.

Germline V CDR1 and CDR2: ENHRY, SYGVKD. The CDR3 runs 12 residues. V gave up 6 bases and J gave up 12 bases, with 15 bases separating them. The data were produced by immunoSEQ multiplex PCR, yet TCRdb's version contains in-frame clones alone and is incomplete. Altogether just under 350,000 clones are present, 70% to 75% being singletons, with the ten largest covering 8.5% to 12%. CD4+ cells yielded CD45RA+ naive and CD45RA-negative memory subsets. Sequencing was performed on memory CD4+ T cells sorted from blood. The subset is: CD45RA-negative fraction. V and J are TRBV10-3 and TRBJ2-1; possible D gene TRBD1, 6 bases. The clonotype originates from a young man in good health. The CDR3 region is CAISGPRGWQFF. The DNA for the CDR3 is TGTGCCATCAGCGGGCCCAGGGGCTGGCAGTTCTTC.